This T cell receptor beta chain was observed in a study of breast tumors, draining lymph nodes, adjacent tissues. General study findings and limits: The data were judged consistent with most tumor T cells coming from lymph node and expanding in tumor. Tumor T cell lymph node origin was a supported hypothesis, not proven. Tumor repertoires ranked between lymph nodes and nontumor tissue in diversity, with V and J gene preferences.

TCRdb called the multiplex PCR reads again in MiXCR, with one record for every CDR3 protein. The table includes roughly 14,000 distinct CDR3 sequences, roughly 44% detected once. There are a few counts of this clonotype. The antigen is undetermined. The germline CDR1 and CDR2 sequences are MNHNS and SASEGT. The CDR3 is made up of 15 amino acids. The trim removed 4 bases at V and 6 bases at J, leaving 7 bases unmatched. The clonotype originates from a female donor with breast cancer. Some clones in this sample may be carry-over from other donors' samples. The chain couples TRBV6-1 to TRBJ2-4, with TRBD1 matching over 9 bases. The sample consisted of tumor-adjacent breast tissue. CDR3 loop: CASSGGQGRGNIQYF. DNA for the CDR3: TGTGCCAGCAGTGGGGGACAGGGCCGGGGAAACATTCAGTACTTC.